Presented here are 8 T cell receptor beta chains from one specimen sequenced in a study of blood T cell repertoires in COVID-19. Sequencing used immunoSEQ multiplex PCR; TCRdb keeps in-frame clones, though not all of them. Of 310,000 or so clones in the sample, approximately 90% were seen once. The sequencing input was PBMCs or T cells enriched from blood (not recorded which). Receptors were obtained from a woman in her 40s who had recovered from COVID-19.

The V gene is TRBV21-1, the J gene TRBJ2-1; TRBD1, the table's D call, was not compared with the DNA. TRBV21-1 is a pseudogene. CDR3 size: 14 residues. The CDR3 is CASSKRDRYNEQFF. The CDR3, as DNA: TGTGCCAGCAGCAAACGGGACAGATACAATGAGCAGTTCTTC.

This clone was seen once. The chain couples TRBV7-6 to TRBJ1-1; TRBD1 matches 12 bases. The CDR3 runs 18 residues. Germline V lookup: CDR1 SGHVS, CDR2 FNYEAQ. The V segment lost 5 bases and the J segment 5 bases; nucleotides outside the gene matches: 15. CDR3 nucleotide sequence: TGTGCCAGCAGCCCCTGGCCAGGGACAGGGGGCGCGGAGACTGAAGCTTTCTTT. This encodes CASSPWPGTGGAETEAFF.

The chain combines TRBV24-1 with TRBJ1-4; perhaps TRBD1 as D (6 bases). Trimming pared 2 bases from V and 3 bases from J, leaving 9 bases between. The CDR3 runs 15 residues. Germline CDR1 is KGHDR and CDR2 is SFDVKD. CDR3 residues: CATSDSRGPNEKLFF. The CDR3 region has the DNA TGTGCCACCAGTGATTCCAGGGGTCCTAATGAAAAACTGTTTTTT.

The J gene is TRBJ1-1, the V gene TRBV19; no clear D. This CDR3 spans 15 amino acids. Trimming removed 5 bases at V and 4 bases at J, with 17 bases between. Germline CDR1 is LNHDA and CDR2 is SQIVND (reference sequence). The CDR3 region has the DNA TGTGCCAGTAGTGTCGGTCCCTCCCGGAGCACTGAAGCTTTCTTT. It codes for CASSVGPSRSTEAFF. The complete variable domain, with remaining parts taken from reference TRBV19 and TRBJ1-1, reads DGGITQSPKYLFRKEGQNVTLSCEQNLNHDAMYWYRQDPGQGLRLIYYSQIVNDFQKGDIAEGYSVSREKKESFPLTVTSAQKNPTAFYLCASSVGPSRSTEAFFGQGTRLTVV.

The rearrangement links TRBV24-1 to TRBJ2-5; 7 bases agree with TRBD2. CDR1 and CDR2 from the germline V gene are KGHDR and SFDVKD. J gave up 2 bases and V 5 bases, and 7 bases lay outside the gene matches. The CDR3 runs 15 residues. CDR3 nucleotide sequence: TGTGCCACCAGTGCGGCTAGCGGTGTTCAAGAGACCCAGTACTTC. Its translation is CATSAASGVQETQYF.

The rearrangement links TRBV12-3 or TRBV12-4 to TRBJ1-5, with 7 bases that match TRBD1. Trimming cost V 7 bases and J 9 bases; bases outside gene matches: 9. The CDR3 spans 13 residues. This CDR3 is CASNLDRAGPQHF. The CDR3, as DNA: TGTGCCAGCAACTTAGACAGGGCCGGGCCCCAGCATTTT.

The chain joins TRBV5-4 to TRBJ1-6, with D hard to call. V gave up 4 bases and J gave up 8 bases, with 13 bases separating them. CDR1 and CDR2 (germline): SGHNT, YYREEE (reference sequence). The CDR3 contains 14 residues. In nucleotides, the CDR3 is TGTGCCAGCAGCACCCGGGGTTGGGATTCACCCCTCCACTTT. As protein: CASSTRGWDSPLHF.

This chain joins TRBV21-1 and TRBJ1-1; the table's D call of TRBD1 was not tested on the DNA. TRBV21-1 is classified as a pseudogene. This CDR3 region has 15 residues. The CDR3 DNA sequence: TGTGCCAGCAGCAATTGTGGAACAGAGTATGGTGAAGCTTTCTTT. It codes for CASSNCGTEYGEAFF.